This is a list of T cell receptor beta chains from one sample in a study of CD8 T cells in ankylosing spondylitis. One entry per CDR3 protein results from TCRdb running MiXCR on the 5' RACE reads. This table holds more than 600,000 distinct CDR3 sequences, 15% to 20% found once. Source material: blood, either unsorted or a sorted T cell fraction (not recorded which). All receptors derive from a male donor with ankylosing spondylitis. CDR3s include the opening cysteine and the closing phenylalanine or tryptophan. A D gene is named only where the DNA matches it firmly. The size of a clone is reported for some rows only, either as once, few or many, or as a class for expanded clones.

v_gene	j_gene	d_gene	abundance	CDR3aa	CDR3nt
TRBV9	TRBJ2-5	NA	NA	CASSVEGWETQYF	TGTGCCAGCAGCGTAGAGGGGTGGGAGACCCAGTACTTC
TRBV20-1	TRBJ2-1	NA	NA	CSARDQNEQFF	TGCAGTGCTAGAGATCAAAATGAGCAGTTCTTC
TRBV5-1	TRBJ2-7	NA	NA	CASSLAPSYEQYF	TGCGCCAGCAGCTTGGCCCCCTCCTACGAGCAGTACTTC
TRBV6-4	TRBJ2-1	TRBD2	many	CASSDSTSGGFEQFF	TGTGCCAGCAGTGACTCGACTAGCGGGGGGTTTGAGCAGTTCTTC
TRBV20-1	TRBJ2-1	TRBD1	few	CSAPRERTGSRGANEQFF	TGCAGTGCTCCCAGGGAGCGGACAGGGTCAAGGGGGGCAAATGAGCAGTTCTTC
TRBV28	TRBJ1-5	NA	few	CASRGQEGQPQHF	TGTGCCAGCAGGGGACAAGAGGGTCAGCCCCAGCATTTT
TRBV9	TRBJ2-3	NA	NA	CASSVVNSADTQYF	TGTGCCAGCAGCGTAGTTAATAGCGCAGATACGCAGTATTTT
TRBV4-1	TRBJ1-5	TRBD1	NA	CASSQDDRVEAQPQHF	TGCGCCAGCAGCCAAGATGACAGGGTTGAGGCTCAGCCCCAGCATTTT
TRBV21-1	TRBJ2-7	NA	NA	CASSKCSQGSSYEQYF	TGTGCCAGCAGCAAATGCAGTCAGGGGAGCTCCTACGAGCAGTACTTC
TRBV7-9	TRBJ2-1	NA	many	CASSLEVRASYNEQFF	TGTGCCAGCAGCTTAGAGGTCAGGGCCTCCTACAATGAGCAGTTCTTC
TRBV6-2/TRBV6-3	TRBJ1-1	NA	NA	CASSPLGRRNTEAFF	TGTGCCAGCAGCCCTCTCGGCAGACGGAACACTGAAGCTTTCTTT
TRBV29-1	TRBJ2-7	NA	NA	CSVGTATYEQYF	TGCAGCGTTGGGACAGCCACCTACGAGCAGTACTTC
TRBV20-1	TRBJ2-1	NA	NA	CSARGFAGYYNEQFF	TGCAGTGCTAGAGGGTTCGCGGGATACTACAATGAGCAGTTCTTC
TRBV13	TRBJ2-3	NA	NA	CASSVHSGLDTQYF	TGTGCCAGCAGCGTACATTCAGGGTTAGATACGCAGTATTTT
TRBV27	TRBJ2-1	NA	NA	CASSLSIGGGPYNEQFF	TGTGCCAGCAGTTTATCGATAGGCGGGGGCCCCTACAATGAGCAGTTCTTC
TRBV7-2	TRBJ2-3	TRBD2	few	CASSLWLAGDAGTQYF	TGTGCCAGCAGCTTATGGCTAGCGGGAGATGCGGGTACGCAGTATTTT
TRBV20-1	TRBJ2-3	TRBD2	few	CSPPGVGAGAGVSTQYF	TGCAGTCCCCCGGGGGTTGGAGCGGGGGCAGGTGTGAGTACGCAGTATTTT
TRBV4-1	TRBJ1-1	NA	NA	CASSQGRSWGGGTEAFF	TGCGCCAGCAGCCAAGGGAGGAGTTGGGGAGGTGGCACTGAAGCTTTCTTT
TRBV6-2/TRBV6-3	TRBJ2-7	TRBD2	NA	CASSYSPSGNLYEQYF	TGTGCCAGCAGTTACTCTCCTAGCGGCAACCTTTACGAGCAGTACTTC
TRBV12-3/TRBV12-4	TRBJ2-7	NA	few	CASSWGFTYEQYF	TGTGCCAGCAGTTGGGGGTTCACCTACGAGCAGTACTTC
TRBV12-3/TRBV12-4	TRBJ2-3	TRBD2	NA	CASRISSGSRRDTDTQYF	TGTGCCAGCAGGATTTCTAGCGGGAGCCGACGGGACACAGATACGCAGTATTTT
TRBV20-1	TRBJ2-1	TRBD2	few	CSARGGGRADNEQFF	TGCAGTGCTAGAGGTGGCGGGAGGGCCGACAATGAGCAGTTCTTC
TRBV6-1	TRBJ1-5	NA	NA	CASKTASSNQPQHF	TGTGCCAGCAAGACAGCCAGCAGCAATCAGCCCCAGCATTTT
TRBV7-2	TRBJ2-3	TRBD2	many	CASSLGLATDTQYF	TGTGCCAGCAGCCTGGGACTAGCGACAGATACGCAGTATTTT
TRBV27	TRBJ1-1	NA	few	CASSLSRRVEAFF	TGTGCCAGCAGTTTGAGCCGCAGGGTTGAAGCTTTCTTT
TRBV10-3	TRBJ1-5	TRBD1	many	CAISPGQGDDQPQHF	TGTGCCATCAGCCCGGGACAGGGAGATGATCAGCCCCAGCATTTT
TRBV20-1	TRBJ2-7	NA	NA	CSALGGAGTYEQYF	TGCAGTGCCCTAGGAGGGGCAGGGACCTACGAGCAGTACTTC
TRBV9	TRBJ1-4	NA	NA	CASSLRDGLNEKLFF	TGTGCCAGCAGCTTAAGGGACGGCCTTAATGAAAAACTGTTTTTT